One and the same sample provided the 30 T cell receptor beta chains below, sequenced in a study of regulatory T cells in long-lasting Graves disease. Sequencing libraries for TCR beta were prepared with iRepertoire HTBI primers and Arm-PCR of CDR3 regions. TCRdb re-called the multiplex PCR reads with MiXCR, one entry per CDR3 protein. The table has roughly 300,000 distinct CDR3 sequences, roughly a fifth seen once. Time point in this sample: persistent/refractory GD, antithyroid drugs over 5 years with positive TRAb. With RNA extracted from PBMCs as input, the TCR library was made. The source material was peripheral blood mononuclear cells (PBMCs), sampled when the disease was refractory, from a patient treated with antithyroid drugs. The receptors here all came from a female donor with Graves disease.

This clonotype occurred once. This could be a read error, since a much larger clone is one nucleotide away. The chain combines TRBV6-1 with TRBJ2-5; 9 bases fit TRBD2. The length of the CDR3 is 18 residues. The junction had 17 bases not matched to a gene; V was cut back by 7 bases and J by 2 bases. Germline CDR1 and CDR2: MNHNS and SASEGT. The CDR3, as DNA: TGTGCCAGCATCCGGGCCCTCGCGGGGGGGCGTGATCAAGAGACCCAGTACTTC. Residues: CASIRALAGGRDQETQYF.

This clonotype was observed at least ten times. This rearrangement joins TRBV12-3 or TRBV12-4 to TRBJ1-1; tentative D call: TRBD1 (5 bases). The V gene lost 6 bases and the J gene lost 4 bases, with 15 bases spanning the gap. The CDR3 is 14 residues long. The CDR3 loop reads CASSSQGVSTEAFF. DNA for the CDR3: TGTGCCAGCAGCTCCCAGGGTGTGTCCACTGAAGCTTTCTTT.

The J gene is TRBJ1-1, the V gene TRBV27, with 10 nucleotides matching TRBD1. With 5 bases clipped from V and 0 bases from J, the junction kept 3 bases outside the gene matches. There are 15 residues in the CDR3. Per the germline V gene, CDR1 is MNHEY and CDR2 is SMNVEV (reference sequence). In DNA, the CDR3 is TGTGCCAGCAGTGACAGGGGGCGGCTGAACACTGAAGCTTTCTTT. Translating it yields CASSDRGRLNTEAFF.

This clonotype was found many times. The chain links TRBV7-9 to TRBJ2-5; 11 nucleotides match TRBD2. Germline assignment: CDR1 SEHNR and CDR2 FQNEAQ (reference sequence). The CDR3 length is 16 residues. V lost 4 bases to trimming and J lost 5 bases; unmatched junction nucleotides: 9. The CDR3 is CASSSTSGGVWETQYF. The CDR3 DNA follows: TGTGCCAGCAGCTCTACTAGCGGGGGTGTGTGGGAGACCCAGTACTTC.

As regards this clonotype: A much more abundant neighbour one base away suggests this may be a read error. The chain employs TRBV27 and TRBJ1-2, with D possibly being TRBD1 (5 bases). The CDR3 totals 13 residues. The germline CDR1 and CDR2 sequences are MNHEY and SMNVEV (reference sequence). In DNA form, the CDR3 reads TGTGCCAGCAGTTGGAGGGGTGACTATGGCCACACCTTC. Protein product: CASSWRGDYGHTF.

This clonotype appeared a few times. V is TRBV7-9 and J is TRBJ1-3; D gene ambiguous. V shed 4 bases and J shed 0 bases, with 13 bases lying between them. This CDR3 is built from 16 residues. The germline CDR1 and CDR2 sequences are SEHNR and FQNEAQ (reference sequence). In DNA, the CDR3 is TGTGCCAGCAGCTCCTACGGGTCCAGCTCTGGAAACACCATATATTTT. Its translation: CASSSYGSSSGNTIYF.

This clonotype has at least ten counts. The chain links TRBV12-3 or TRBV12-4 to TRBJ2-7; maybe TRBD2 (7 bases). V lost 3 bases, J lost 4 bases, and 13 bases lay in between. This CDR3 region has 14 residues. CDR3 sequence (DNA): TGTGCCAGCAGTTTGTCGGGGGGCGATTACGAGCAGTACTTC. This codes for CASSLSGGDYEQYF.

This clonotype has at least ten counts. V is TRBV6-1 and J is TRBJ2-7; no definite D call. The CDR3 extends over 13 amino acids. The ends were cut back, 2 bases at V and 3 bases at J, with 8 bases in the middle. CDR1 MNHNS and CDR2 SASEGT come from the germline V gene. CDR3 DNA: TGTGCCAGCAGTGAAATGGTTGACTACGAGCAGTACTTC. It is translated as CASSEMVDYEQYF.

Only a few counts were recorded for this clonotype. The chain uses TRBV20-1 and TRBJ2-5, with D unclear. The CDR3 is made up of 13 amino acids. Germline loops: CDR1 DFQATT, CDR2 SNEGSKA (reference sequence). Trimming left V 6 bases short and J 3 bases short, with 14 bases between. CDR3 amino acids: CSAPPNYKETQYF. As DNA, the CDR3 is TGCAGTGCCCCGCCAAACTATAAAGAGACCCAGTACTTC.

This clonotype was detected ten times or more. This sequence joins TRBV15 and TRBJ1-5; 10 bases align to TRBD1. V lost 9 bases and J lost 2; bases outside the gene matches: 7. Germline V lookup: CDR1 LNHNV, CDR2 YYDKDF (reference sequence). The CDR3 is 15 residues long. The CDR3 DNA follows: TGTGCCACGCGGACAGGGGGAATCGGCAATCAGCCCCAGCATTTT. This encodes CATRTGGIGNQPQHF.

The chain has TRBV5-6 and TRBJ2-5, with 8 bases fitting TRBD1. The CDR3 is made up of 14 amino acids. The germline V gene encodes CDR1 SGHDT and CDR2 YYEEEE. V gave up 4 bases and J gave up 7 bases; unmatched junction bases: 9. CDR3 sequence: CASSDSGGDGTQYF. Here the CDR3 DNA reads TGTGCCAGCAGCGACTCAGGGGGCGACGGGACCCAGTACTTC. The variable domain in full, with the rest retrieved from reference TRBV5-6 and TRBJ2-5, is DAGVTQSPTHLIKTRGQQVTLRCSPKSGHDTVSWYQQALGQGPQFIFQYYEEEERQRGNFPDRFSGHQFPNYSSELNVNALLLGDSALYLCASSDSGGDGTQYFGPGTRLLVL.

The rearrangement links TRBV7-9 to TRBJ2-2, with D hard to call. The ends were cut back, 3 bases at V and 1 base at J, with 12 bases in the middle. CDR1 is SEHNR and CDR2 is FQNEAQ in the germline V gene (reference sequence). This CDR3 comprises 16 residues. CDR3 amino acids: CASSFGSAVNTGELFF. CDR3 nucleotide sequence: TGTGCCAGCAGCTTCGGTAGTGCGGTGAACACCGGGGAGCTGTTTTTT.

The chain couples TRBV19 to TRBJ2-7; D is undetermined. The CDR3 length is 11 residues. Looked up from germline, CDR1 is LNHDA and CDR2 is SQIVND (reference sequence). V lost 1 base and J 3 bases, leaving 1 base between the germline ends. CDR3 coding DNA: TGTGCCAGTAGTATAGGCTACGAGCAGTACTTC. This gives the protein CASSIGYEQYF.

This clonotype was seen more than once but under ten times. The chain joins TRBV7-2 to TRBJ2-7, with 11 positions matching TRBD2. Trimming removed 4 bases from V and 5 bases from J; junction bases left unmatched: 4. Germline assignment: CDR1 SGHTA and CDR2 FQGNSA. The CDR3 contains 14 residues. For the CDR3, the DNA is TGTGCCAGCAGCTCGGGGACTAGCGGCGACGAGCAGTACTTC. Translating it yields CASSSGTSGDEQYF.

The chain recombines TRBV12-3 or TRBV12-4 with TRBJ2-1, with 7 bases fitting TRBD1. Trimming took 5 bases from V and 5 from J; bases not matched to a gene: 9. There are 15 residues in the CDR3. CDR3 amino acids: CASSHQQGSNNEQFF. The CDR3, as DNA: TGTGCCAGCAGTCATCAACAGGGGTCCAACAATGAGCAGTTCTTC.

This clonotype showed up just a few times. The V gene is TRBV24-1, the J gene TRBJ1-2; D remains ambiguous. The CDR3 length is 12 residues. The V and J ends lost 1 base and 4 bases respectively, with 3 bases between them. Germline V gene sequence: CDR1 KGHDR, CDR2 SFDVKD. CDR3 sequence: CATSDFGYGYTF. CDR3 bases: TGTGCCACCAGTGATTTTGGCTATGGCTACACCTTC.

The CDR3 spells CASFTNSPPTEAFF. CDR3 DNA sequence: TGTGCCAGCTTTACGAACAGTCCGCCCACTGAAGCTTTCTTT. The chain uses TRBV18 and TRBJ1-1, with D uncertain. The CDR3 is 14 amino acids. V was clipped by 7 bases and J by 4 bases, with 16 bases between them. Germline CDR1 KGHSH, CDR2 LQKENI.

As concerns this clonotype: A much larger clone differs from this one at a single base, so this may be a read error. V gene TRBV7-9 combines with J gene TRBJ1-5, with D perhaps TRBD1 (5 bases). From germline, CDR1 is SEHNR and CDR2 FQNEAQ (reference sequence). V was pared by 1 base and J by 2 bases, with 24 bases between. This CDR3 has 20 amino acids. This CDR3 reads CASSLGGRGERYVGNQPQHF. The DNA for the CDR3 is TGTGCCAGCAGCTTAGGGGGCCGGGGGGAGAGATATGTGGGCAATCAGCCCCAGCATTTT.

The genes are TRBV4-2 and TRBJ1-1; D is unresolved. Germline V gene data show CDR1 as LGHNA and CDR2 as YNFKEQ. This CDR3 has 16 residues. The V end lost 0 bases, the J end lost 0 bases, and 11 bases lay between the germline ends. CDR3 amino acids: CASSQDHPGMNTEAFF. The CDR3 nucleotides are TGTGCCAGCAGCCAAGATCACCCGGGGATGAACACTGAAGCTTTCTTT.

In its sample, this clonotype was seen many times. V and J are TRBV6-1 and TRBJ2-7; 14 bases are a match to TRBD2. The CDR3 is 16 residues long. Germline V gene lookup returns CDR1 MNHNS and CDR2 SASEGT. V lost 5 bases to trimming and J lost 1 base; unmatched junction nucleotides: 4. For the CDR3, the DNA is TGTGCCAGCAGTCCCGGGACTAGCGGGAGATCCTACGAGCAGTACTTC. This codes for CASSPGTSGRSYEQYF.

This clonotype appeared many times. V gene TRBV11-2 combines with J gene TRBJ1-4, with TRBD1 matching 8 bases. Trimming took 2 bases from V and 4 from J; bases not matched to a gene: 6. The CDR3 length is 16 residues. Germline CDR1 SGHAT, CDR2 FQNNGV. The CDR3 nucleotides are TGTGCCAGCAGCTTACGGCGGACAGGGATTAATGAAAAACTGTTTTTT. Residues: CASSLRRTGINEKLFF.

There are a few counts of this clonotype. A much larger clonotype is one base distant, so this may be a read error. V and J are TRBV12-3 or TRBV12-4 and TRBJ2-5, with 7 bases that match TRBD1. CDR3 length equals 14 residues. V was pared by 8 bases and J by 1 base, with 7 bases of the junction left unmatched. The CDR3 nucleotides are TGTGCCAGCCCGGGACAGCAAAGCCAAGAGACCCAGTACTTC. It encodes CASPGQQSQETQYF.

This clonotype was observed at least ten times. The chain has TRBV12-3 or TRBV12-4 and TRBJ1-5; D unresolved. V was trimmed by 6 bases and J by 6 bases, leaving 9 bases between them. The CDR3 loop spans 12 amino acids. CDR3 sequence reads: CASSPDRQPQHF. The CDR3 bases are TGTGCCAGCAGCCCCGACCGTCAGCCCCAGCATTTT.

There are many counts of this clonotype. The rearrangement uses TRBV3-1 and TRBJ2-5; 7 nucleotides line up with TRBD2. The CDR3 sequence is 14 residues long. With V trimmed by 3 bases and J by 4 bases, 5 bases remained unmatched. Germline lookup yields CDR1 LGHDT and CDR2 YNNKEL (reference sequence). The CDR3 loop is CASSQVGGRETQYF. Written as DNA, the CDR3 is TGTGCCAGCAGCCAGGTCGGGGGGAGAGAGACCCAGTACTTC.

This clonotype showed up many times. The gene calls are TRBV6-1 and TRBJ1-6; D possibly corresponds to TRBD1 (6 bases). V dropped 6 bases and J dropped 10 bases, with 25 bases sitting between them. CDR3 length: 17 residues. Germline V lookup: CDR1 MNHNS, CDR2 SASEGT. CDR3 coding DNA: TGTGCCAGCAGGCAGGACTACGGGGGCGTTCTTCCCTCACCCCTCCACTTT. Its translation: CASRQDYGGVLPSPLHF.

In this sample, this clonotype turned up many times. The rearrangement uses TRBV28 and TRBJ1-1; a possible D gene is TRBD1 (6 bases). The CDR3 is made up of 20 amino acids. Trimming removed 5 bases at V and 0 bases at J, with 28 bases between. Germline assignment: CDR1 MDHEN and CDR2 SYDVKM. This CDR3 reads CASSLIPLRGPEGMNTEAFF. CDR3 in DNA: TGTGCCAGCAGTCTCATCCCGCTCAGGGGCCCAGAAGGGATGAACACTGAAGCTTTCTTT. Full variable domain (outside the CDR3, taken from reference TRBV28 and TRBJ1-1): DVKVTQSSRYLVKRTGEKVFLECVQDMDHENMFWYRQDPGLGLRLIYFSYDVKMKEKGDIPEGYSVSREKKERFSLILESASTNQTSMYLCASSLIPLRGPEGMNTEAFFGQGTRLTVV.

V and J are TRBV20-1 and TRBJ1-1, with D unresolved. V lost 3 bases and J 7 bases, leaving 3 bases between the germline ends. This CDR3 contains 9 residues. Looked up from germline, CDR1 is DFQATT and CDR2 is SNEGSKA (reference sequence). CDR3 sequence reads: CSARLEAFF. The CDR3 DNA is TGCAGTGCTAGGCTTGAAGCTTTCTTT.

This rearrangement joins TRBV28 to TRBJ1-2; D gene uncertain. The CDR3 contains 15 residues. V dropped 2 bases and J dropped 0 bases, with 10 bases sitting between them. The germline gives CDR1 MDHEN, CDR2 SYDVKM. CDR3 nucleotide sequence: TGTGCCAGCAGTTTAGGGTACCTTTCTAACTATGGCTACACCTTC. It codes for CASSLGYLSNYGYTF.

This clonotype appeared a few times. This chain joins TRBV5-1 and TRBJ1-2; TRBD1 agrees at 9 bases. The germline CDR1 and CDR2 sequences are SGHRS and YFSETQ. V gave up 2 bases and J gave up 8 bases; unmatched junction bases: 4. This CDR3 has 13 residues. CDR3 DNA sequence: TGCGCCAGCAGCTTTGGACAGGGGAGAGGCTACACCTTC. Protein product: CASSFGQGRGYTF.

This clonotype was recorded many times. V is TRBV6-1 and J is TRBJ2-7, with a possible D match to TRBD2 (5 bases). Per the germline V gene, CDR1 is MNHNS and CDR2 is SASEGT. Trimming took off 6 bases at V and 1 base at J, with 13 bases between the two ends. The CDR3 has 14 amino acids. The CDR3 bases are TGTGCCAGCAGGTCAGCGGTACCTTCCTACGAGCAGTACTTC. Protein sequence: CASRSAVPSYEQYF.